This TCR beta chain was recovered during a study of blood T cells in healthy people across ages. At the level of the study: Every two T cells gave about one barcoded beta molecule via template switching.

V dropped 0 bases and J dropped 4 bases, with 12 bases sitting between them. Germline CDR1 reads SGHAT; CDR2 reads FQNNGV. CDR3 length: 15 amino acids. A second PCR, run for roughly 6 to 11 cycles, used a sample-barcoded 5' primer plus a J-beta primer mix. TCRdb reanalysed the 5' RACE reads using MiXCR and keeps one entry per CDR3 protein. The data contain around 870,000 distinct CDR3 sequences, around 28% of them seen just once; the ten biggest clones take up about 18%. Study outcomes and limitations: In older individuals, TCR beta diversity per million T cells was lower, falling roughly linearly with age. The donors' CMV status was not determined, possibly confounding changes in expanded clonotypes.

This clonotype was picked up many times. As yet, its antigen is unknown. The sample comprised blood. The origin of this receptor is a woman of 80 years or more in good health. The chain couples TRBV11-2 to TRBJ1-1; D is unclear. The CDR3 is CASSLEAGASTEAFF. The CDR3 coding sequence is TGTGCCAGCAGCTTAGAGGCGGGCGCGAGCACTGAAGCTTTCTTT.